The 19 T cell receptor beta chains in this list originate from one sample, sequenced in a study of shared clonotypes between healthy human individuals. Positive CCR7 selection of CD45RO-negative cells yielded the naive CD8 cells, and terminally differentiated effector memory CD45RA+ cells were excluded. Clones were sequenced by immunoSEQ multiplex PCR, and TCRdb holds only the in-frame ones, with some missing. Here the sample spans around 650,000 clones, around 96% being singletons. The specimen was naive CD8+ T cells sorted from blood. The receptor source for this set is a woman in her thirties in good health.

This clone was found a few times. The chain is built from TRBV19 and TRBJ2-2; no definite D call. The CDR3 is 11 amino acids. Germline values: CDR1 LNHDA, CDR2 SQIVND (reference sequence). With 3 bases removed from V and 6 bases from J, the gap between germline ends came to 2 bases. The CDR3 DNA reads TGTGCCAGTAGTATCCCCGGGGAGCTGTTTTTT. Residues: CASSIPGELFF.

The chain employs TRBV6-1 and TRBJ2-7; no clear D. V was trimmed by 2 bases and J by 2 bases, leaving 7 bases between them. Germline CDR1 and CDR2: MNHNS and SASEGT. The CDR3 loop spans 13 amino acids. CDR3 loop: CASSEFGPYEQYF. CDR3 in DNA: TGTGCCAGCAGTGAATTTGGCCCCTACGAGCAGTACTTC.

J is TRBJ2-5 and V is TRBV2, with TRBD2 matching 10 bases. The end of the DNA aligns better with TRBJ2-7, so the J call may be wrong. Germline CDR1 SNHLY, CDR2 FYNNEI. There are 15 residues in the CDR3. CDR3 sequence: CASSPLAGLSYEQYF. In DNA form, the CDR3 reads TGTGCCAGCAGTCCACTAGCGGGACTTTCCTACGAGCAGTACTTC.

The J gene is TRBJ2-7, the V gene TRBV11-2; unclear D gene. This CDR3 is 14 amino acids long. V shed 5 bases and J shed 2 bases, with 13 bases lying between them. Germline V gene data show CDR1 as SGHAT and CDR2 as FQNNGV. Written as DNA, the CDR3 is TGTGCCAGCAGCCCCTACGCACTCACCTACGAGCAGTACTTC. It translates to CASSPYALTYEQYF.

CDR3 loop: CASTPFGGASSYGYTF. Here the CDR3 DNA reads TGTGCCAGTACCCCGTTTGGGGGGGCGTCCAGCTATGGCTACACCTTC. The rearrangement joins TRBV19 to TRBJ1-2; a weak D match, TRBD1 (6 bases). V lost 7 bases and J lost 4, with 22 bases in between. The germline gives CDR1 LNHDA, CDR2 SQIVND (reference sequence). This CDR3 contains 16 residues.

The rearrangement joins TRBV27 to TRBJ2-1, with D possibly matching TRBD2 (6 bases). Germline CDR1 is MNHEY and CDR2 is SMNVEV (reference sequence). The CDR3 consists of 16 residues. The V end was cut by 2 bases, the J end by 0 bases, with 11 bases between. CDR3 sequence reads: CASSLSSGYSYNEQFF. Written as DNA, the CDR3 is TGTGCCAGCAGTTTAAGTAGCGGATACTCCTACAATGAGCAGTTCTTC.

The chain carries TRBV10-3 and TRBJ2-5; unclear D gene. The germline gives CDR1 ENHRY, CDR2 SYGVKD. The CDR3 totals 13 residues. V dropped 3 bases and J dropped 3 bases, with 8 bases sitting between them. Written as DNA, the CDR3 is TGTGCCATCAGTGATAGCCAGGAAGAGACCCAGTACTTC. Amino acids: CAISDSQEETQYF.

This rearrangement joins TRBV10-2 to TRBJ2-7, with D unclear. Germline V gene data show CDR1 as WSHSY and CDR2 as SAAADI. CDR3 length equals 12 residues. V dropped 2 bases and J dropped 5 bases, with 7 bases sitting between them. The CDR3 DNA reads TGCGCCAGCAGTGAGACTTTCCACGAGCAGTACTTC. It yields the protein CASSETFHEQYF.

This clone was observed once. The CDR3 sequence is CASSSTSGSFYEQYF. DNA for the CDR3: TGTGCCAGCAGTTCTACTAGCGGGAGCTTCTACGAGCAGTACTTC. This rearrangement joins TRBV27 to TRBJ2-7; TRBD2 matches at 11 bases. Germline loops: CDR1 MNHEY, CDR2 SMNVEV (reference sequence). The CDR3 is 15 residues long. Unmatched junction bases numbered 5, after V lost 4 bases and J lost 3 bases.

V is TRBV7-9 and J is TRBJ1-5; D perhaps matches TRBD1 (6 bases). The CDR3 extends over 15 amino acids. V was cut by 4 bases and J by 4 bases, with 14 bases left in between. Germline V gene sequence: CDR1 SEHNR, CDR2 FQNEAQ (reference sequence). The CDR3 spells CASSSGAGVNQPQHF. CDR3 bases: TGTGCCAGCAGCTCGGGGGCGGGAGTTAATCAGCCCCAGCATTTT.

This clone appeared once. Here the CDR3 DNA reads TGTGCCAGCAGCCATGGAGGGACAGACTACGAGCAGTACTTC. Protein product: CASSHGGTDYEQYF. V gene TRBV27 combines with J gene TRBJ2-7; tentatively, D is TRBD1 (7 bases). From germline, CDR1 is MNHEY and CDR2 SMNVEV (reference sequence). Trimming stripped 6 bases from V and 3 bases from J, with 15 bases between. The CDR3 covers 14 residues.

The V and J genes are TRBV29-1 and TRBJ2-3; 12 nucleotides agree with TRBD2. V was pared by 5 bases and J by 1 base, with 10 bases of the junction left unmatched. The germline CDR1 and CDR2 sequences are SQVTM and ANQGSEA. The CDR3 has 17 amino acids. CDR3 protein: CSVMGRGTSGRTDTQYF. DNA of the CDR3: TGCAGCGTTATGGGCCGCGGGACTAGCGGGCGCACAGATACGCAGTATTTT.

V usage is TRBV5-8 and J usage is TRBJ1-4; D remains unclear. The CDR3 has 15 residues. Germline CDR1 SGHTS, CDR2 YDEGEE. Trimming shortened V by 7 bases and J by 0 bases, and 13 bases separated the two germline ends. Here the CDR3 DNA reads TGTGCCAGCGGTTTCTGGGGTGCAACTAATGAAAAACTGTTTTTT. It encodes CASGFWGATNEKLFF.

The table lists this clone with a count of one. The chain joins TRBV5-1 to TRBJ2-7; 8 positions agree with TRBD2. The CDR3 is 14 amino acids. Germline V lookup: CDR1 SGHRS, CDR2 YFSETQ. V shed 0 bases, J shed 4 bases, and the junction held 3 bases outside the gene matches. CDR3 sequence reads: CASSLEAGVYEQYF. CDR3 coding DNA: TGCGCCAGCAGCTTGGAAGCGGGAGTGTACGAGCAGTACTTC.

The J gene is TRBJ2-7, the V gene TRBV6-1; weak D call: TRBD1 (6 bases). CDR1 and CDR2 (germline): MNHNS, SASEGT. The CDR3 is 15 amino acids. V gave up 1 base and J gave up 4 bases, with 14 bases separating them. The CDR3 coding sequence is TGTGCCAGCAGTGAAGTAAACAGGGTCGGGTACGAGCAGTACTTC. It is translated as CASSEVNRVGYEQYF.

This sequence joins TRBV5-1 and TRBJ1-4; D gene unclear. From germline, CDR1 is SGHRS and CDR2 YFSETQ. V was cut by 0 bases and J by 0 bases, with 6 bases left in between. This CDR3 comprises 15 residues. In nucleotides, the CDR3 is TGCGCCAGCAGCTTGGCCTCTGCAACTAATGAAAAACTGTTTTTT. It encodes CASSLASATNEKLFF.

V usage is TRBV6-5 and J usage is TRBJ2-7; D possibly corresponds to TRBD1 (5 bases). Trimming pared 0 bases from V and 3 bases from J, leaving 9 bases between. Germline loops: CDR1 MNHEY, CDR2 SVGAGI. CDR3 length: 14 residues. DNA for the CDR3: TGTGCCAGCAGTTACTCCGACAGAGGCTACGAGCAGTACTTC. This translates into CASSYSDRGYEQYF.

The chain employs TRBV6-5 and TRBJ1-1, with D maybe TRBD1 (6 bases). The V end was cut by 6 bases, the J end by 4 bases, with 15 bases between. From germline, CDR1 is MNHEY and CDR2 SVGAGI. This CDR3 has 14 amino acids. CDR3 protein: CASRFRARGTEAFF. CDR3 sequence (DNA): TGTGCCAGCAGATTCAGGGCCAGGGGCACTGAAGCTTTCTTT.

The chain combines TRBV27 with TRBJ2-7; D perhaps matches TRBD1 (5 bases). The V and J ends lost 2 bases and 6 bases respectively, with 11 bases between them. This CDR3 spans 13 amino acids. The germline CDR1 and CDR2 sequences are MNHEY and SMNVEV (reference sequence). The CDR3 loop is CASSLTPGFEQYF. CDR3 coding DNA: TGTGCCAGCAGTTTAACCCCAGGGTTCGAGCAGTACTTC.